These T cell receptor beta chains were read from a single sample in a study of blood T cells in healthy people across ages. TCRdb reprocessed the 5' RACE reads via MiXCR and lists one record per CDR3 protein. The sample holds over a million distinct CDR3 sequences, 45% seen once. The sample was blood. The receptors come from a woman aged 60-70 years in good health. Both conserved end residues are part of each CDR3. A D gene is named only where the DNA matches it firmly. A clone size is listed for some rows: how often the clone was seen (once, few, many), or a class if it is expanded.

clone_size	d_call	v_call	j_call	cdr3_nt	cdr3_aa
.	.	TRBV6-2/TRBV6-3	TRBJ2-1	TGTGCCAGCAGTTATGGGGGGGCCAGCCCTCCCAATCAGCAGTTCTTC	CASSYGGASPPNQQFF
.	.	TRBV20-1	TRBJ1-2	TGCAGTGCTAGAGAGGGCGGGGGCAGCTATGGCTACACCTTC	CSAREGGGSYGYTF
.	.	TRBV27	TRBJ2-6	TGTGCCAGCAGTTTGCGGGACAACTACTCTGGGGCCAACGTCCTGACTTTC	CASSLRDNYSGANVLTF
.	TRBD1	TRBV6-1	TRBJ2-7	TGTGCCAGGTACAGGGGGAGCTCCTACGAGCAGTACTTC	CARYRGSSYEQYF
.	TRBD2	TRBV6-2/TRBV6-3	TRBJ2-7	TGTGCCAGCCTGCCGACCGGGACTACCCTCTCCTACGAGCAGTACTTC	CASLPTGTTLSYEQYF
.	TRBD2	TRBV25-1	TRBJ2-5	TGTGCCAGCAGTGACCGCGGGACTAGGATCAATGAGCAGTACTTC	CASSDRGTRINEQYF
.	.	TRBV5-5	TRBJ2-5	TGTGCCAGCAGCTTGGAAGGTTACCGGACTGAGACCCAGTACTTC	CASSLEGYRTETQYF
.	TRBD1	TRBV5-1	TRBJ2-7	TGCGCCAGCAGGCCGGACAGGGGGCTGTACGAGCAGTACTTC	CASRPDRGLYEQYF
.	.	TRBV7-8	TRBJ2-1	TGTGCCAGCAGCTTACGTTTGTCGGGCCATGAGCAGTTCTTC	CASSLRLSGHEQFF
.	TRBD2	TRBV12-5	TRBJ2-1	TGTGCTAGTGGTTTCGGACTAGCGGTAAACAATGAGCAGTTCTTC	CASGFGLAVNNEQFF
.	.	TRBV6-1	TRBJ2-7	TGTGCCAGCAGCCCCGTTAGGAATTTTCGGGACTTTTGGTCCCAGTACTTC	CASSPVRNFRDFWSQYF
few	TRBD1	TRBV7-9	TRBJ2-5	TGTGCCAGCAGCATGACAGGGGAAGAGACCCAGTACTTC	CASSMTGEETQYF
few	.	TRBV12-3/TRBV12-4	TRBJ2-1	TGTGCCAGCAGCCCTCTACCCTCTGATGAGTCATACAATGAGCAGTTCTTC	CASSPLPSDESYNEQFF
.	TRBD1	TRBV2	TRBJ2-1	TGTGCCAGCAGGTACCGGGACAGGGGTCACAATGAGCAGTTCTTC	CASRYRDRGHNEQFF
.	.	TRBV7-8	TRBJ2-7	TGTGCCAGCAGCTTAGCCGCTAGAGGGGCGGGGGAGCAGTACTTC	CASSLAARGAGEQYF
.	.	TRBV30	TRBJ2-1	TGTGCCTGGAGTACAGGGCCTTGGAATGAGCAGTTCTTC	CAWSTGPWNEQFF
few	.	TRBV27	TRBJ2-7	TGTGCCAGCAGTTTCCGAAAGGGGCGCAGTGACGAGCAGTACTTC	CASSFRKGRSDEQYF
.	.	TRBV12-3/TRBV12-4	TRBJ1-1	TGTGCCAGCAGTTTGGAGGGGCGCTCCGAAGCTTTCTTT	CASSLEGRSEAFF
many	TRBD2	TRBV20-1	TRBJ2-7	TGCAGTGCTAGAGATCTCCTAGCGGGAGAAAGCTACGAGCAGTACTTC	CSARDLLAGESYEQYF
.	.	TRBV4-2	TRBJ2-1	TGTGCCAGCAGCTCCGGAGGGGGACCCTACAATGAGCAGTTCTTC	CASSSGGGPYNEQFF
few	TRBD2	TRBV10-3	TRBJ2-1	TGTGCCATCAGTGAATTTAGCGGGAGAGACAATGAGCAGTTCTTC	CAISEFSGRDNEQFF
.	.	TRBV2	TRBJ1-1	TGTGCCAGCAGTCAAACCCGCCGGGACACTGAAGCTTTCTTT	CASSQTRRDTEAFF
few	.	TRBV7-2	TRBJ2-1	TGTGCCAGCAGCTTAGTCTCGCGAAATGAGCAGTTCTTC	CASSLVSRNEQFF
.	.	TRBV20-1	TRBJ2-1	TGCAGTGCTAGTGGTCTGACCCCTGGTAATGAGCAGTTCTTC	CSASGLTPGNEQFF
.	.	TRBV12-3/TRBV12-4	TRBJ2-7	TGTGCCAGCAACCCTAGGGGGAATAGCGGGCAGCAATTATACAATGAGCAGTACTTC	CASNPRGNSGQQLYNEQYF
.	.	TRBV12-3/TRBV12-4	TRBJ2-5	TGTGCCAGCAGTTTAGCGGGGCAGGCGGTGCAGTACTTC	CASSLAGQAVQYF
once	.	TRBV20-1	TRBJ1-2	TGCAGTGCCACTACCGGTAGCGGTGGCTACACCTTC	CSATTGSGGYTF
.	TRBD1	TRBV2	TRBJ1-2	TGTGCCGGACAGGGCCAAGGCTATGGCTACACCTTC	CAGQGQGYGYTF
.	.	TRBV21-1	TRBJ1-5	TGTGCCAGCAGCATTGGGCAGGGTTATCAGCCCCAGCATTTT	CASSIGQGYQPQHF
.	TRBD1	TRBV9	TRBJ1-2	TGTGCCAGCAGCAGGGGACAGGGCGACTATGGCTACACCTTC	CASSRGQGDYGYTF
.	.	TRBV27	TRBJ2-1	TGTGCCACCAAAAGGTACGGGGGCGACAATGAGCAGTTCTTC	CATKRYGGDNEQFF
many	TRBD1	TRBV11-2	TRBJ2-5	TGTGCCAGCAGCTTAGGGTTAGACAGGGCGCGAGAGACCCAGTACTTC	CASSLGLDRARETQYF
.	.	TRBV20-1	TRBJ2-1	TGCAGTGCTAGGGAGGGGACGGGGACCTCTAGGAATGAGCAGTTCTTC	CSAREGTGTSRNEQFF
.	.	TRBV29-1	TRBJ1-4	TGCAGCGTTCCACAGGGTACCCCTAATGAAAAACTGTTTTTT	CSVPQGTPNEKLFF
.	.	TRBV5-1	TRBJ2-1	TGCGCCAGCAGCTTGGTGGGGGAAGAGACCCAGTTCTTC	CASSLVGEETQFF
.	TRBD2	TRBV9	TRBJ2-3	TGTGCCAGCAGCCCCCGATTGACTAGCGTGGCAGATACGCAGTATTTT	CASSPRLTSVADTQYF
.	TRBD2	TRBV5-1	TRBJ2-7	TGCGCCAGCAGAAACCGTAGCGGGAGCGGCTACGAGCAGTACTTC	CASRNRSGSGYEQYF
.	.	TRBV5-6	TRBJ2-7	TGTGCCAGCAGCGATTGGGGGTCCGCCTACAAGCAGTACTTC	CASSDWGSAYKQYF
.	TRBD1	TRBV14	TRBJ1-2	TGTGCCAGCAGCCAAGATCACACCGGGACAGGGGGATCGGGCTACACCTTC	CASSQDHTGTGGSGYTF